One sample yielded the 8 T cell receptor beta chains listed below, sequenced in a study of blood T cell repertoires in COVID-19. Sequencing was performed with immunoSEQ multiplex PCR; in TCRdb, only in-frame clones are kept and a portion is missing. The data hold roughly 350,000 clones, with around 84% observed a single time. Sequenced input: peripheral blood. The receptors here all came from a woman aged 18-29 years with acute or convalescent COVID-19.

CDR3 DNA: TGTGCCAGCAGCCCCAGGCGTCTAGCGGGCATCTTCTACGAGCAGTACTTC. Protein product: CASSPRRLAGIFYEQYF. V and J are TRBV3-1 (or the pseudogene TRBV3-2) and TRBJ2-7; the match to TRBD2 covers 8 bases. Germline V gene sequence: CDR1 LGHDT, CDR2 YNNKEL (reference sequence). J lost 3 bases, V lost 4 bases, and 14 bases had no gene match. The CDR3 is 17 residues long.

CDR3 region: CASSPRGGTDTEAFF. DNA for the CDR3: TGTGCCAGCAGCCCTCGGGGAGGGACGGACACTGAAGCTTTCTTT. The chain carries TRBV7-3 and TRBJ1-1; D is perhaps TRBD1 (5 bases). This CDR3 contains 15 residues. CDR1 and CDR2 from the germline V gene are SGHTA and FQGTGA. Trimming left V 5 bases short and J 3 bases short, with 16 bases between. Looking up the rest from reference TRBV7-3 and TRBJ1-1 gives the full variable domain: GAGVSQTPSNKVTEKGKYVELRCDPISGHTALYWYRQSLGQGPEFLIYFQGTGAADDSGLPNDRFFAVRPEGSVSTLKIQRTERGDSAVYLCASSPRGGTDTEAFFGQGTRLTVV.

This clone has only a few counts. The chain is built from TRBV6-5 and TRBJ1-2; TRBD1 might be the D (5 bases). V dropped 6 bases and J dropped 3 bases, with 8 bases sitting between them. Germline-derived CDR1 and CDR2 are MNHEY and SVGAGI. The CDR3 consists of 12 residues. CDR3 DNA sequence: TGTGCCAGCAGCCAACAGGACTATGGCTACACCTTC. The encoded protein is CASSQQDYGYTF.

Written as DNA, the CDR3 is TGCAGTGCTAGTCTCCCGCGGGCAGGCTACACCTTC. Protein product: CSASLPRAGYTF. J is TRBJ1-2 and V is TRBV20-1; no firm D call. Germline V lookup: CDR1 DFQATT, CDR2 SNEGSKA (reference sequence). V lost 3 bases and J 8 bases, leaving 13 bases between the germline ends. The CDR3 sequence is 12 residues long.

The chain recombines TRBV7-3 with TRBJ2-3, with 12 nucleotides matching TRBD2. The CDR3 is 17 amino acids. CDR1 is SGHTA, CDR2 FQGTGA, per germline. The junction had 10 bases not matched to a gene; V was cut back by 2 bases and J by 7 bases. CDR3 coding DNA: TGTGCCAGCAGCTTAGCCCCGGCTAGCGGGGGGGCAAATACGCAGTATTTT. It translates to CASSLAPASGGANTQYF.

The rearrangement uses TRBV19 and TRBJ1-5; the D gene is possibly TRBD1 (6 bases). Germline CDR1 LNHDA, CDR2 SQIVND (reference sequence). Deletions cut 3 bases from V and 6 bases from J, with 15 bases between. This CDR3 has 15 residues. The CDR3 region is CASSIQGLTGQPQHF. CDR3 nucleotides: TGTGCCAGTAGTATTCAGGGGTTGACAGGTCAGCCCCAGCATTTT.

The J gene is TRBJ2-7, the V gene TRBV27; 10 bases line up with TRBD2. With V trimmed by 4 bases and J by 2 bases, 2 bases remained unmatched. Germline lookup yields CDR1 MNHEY and CDR2 SMNVEV (reference sequence). The CDR3 extends over 14 amino acids. CDR3 coding DNA: TGTGCCAGCAGTTCCGGACTAGCGGCCTACGAGCAGTACTTC. Translating gives CASSSGLAAYEQYF.

The chain is built from TRBV7-2 and TRBJ2-7; 8 bases match TRBD1. Germline V gives CDR1 SGHTA, CDR2 FQGNSA. This CDR3 spans 15 amino acids. The V segment lost 2 bases and the J segment 2 bases; nucleotides outside the gene matches: 5. The CDR3 DNA is TGTGCCAGCAGCTTAACAGGGGGGCTAACCTACGAGCAGTACTTC. Residues: CASSLTGGLTYEQYF. The full variable domain, its missing parts supplied by reference TRBV7-2 and TRBJ2-7, is GAGVSQSPSNKVTEKGKDVELRCDPISGHTALYWYRQSLGQGLEFLIYFQGNSAPDKSGLPSDRFSAERTGGSVSTLTIQRTQQEDSAVYLCASSLTGGLTYEQYFGPGTRLTVT.